This T cell receptor (beta chain) emerged from a study of early stage breast cancer tumors (dated by TCRdb to the late 2010s). Regarding the complete study: Of the 15 to 20 invasive breast tumors, roughly eleven were found to be estrogen receptor-positive, progesterone receptor-positive and HER2-negative. About 70% of the 12 ER+/PR+/HER2- tumors were invasive ductal carcinomas, while the other four were invasive lobular carcinomas. On average, each sample got around 10-fold read coverage. The samples as a whole yielded under 3,500,000 detected templates, corresponding to 950,000 to 1,300,000 unique clonotypes.

General study outcomes and caveats: Tumors showed around 2.7-fold higher T cell density and higher clonality than adjacent normal breast tissue. Repertoires from blood and normal breast were more alike than repertoires from blood and tumor, and in about 90% of the 16 patients, comparing each tissue with blood separated tumor from normal. Chain pairing and functional markers such as CD4, CD8 and FOXP3 were not captured by bulk genomic DNA sequencing of unsorted cells. Enriched TCRB sequences shared across patients were mostly commonly generated sequences, unlikely to play an important role in the tumor microenvironment. Because the cohort was small, a breakdown by tumor subtype could not be done.

A word on this clone: This receptor's antigen is unknown. There are no base qualities to consult, and no much larger clone falls within one base.

About 20-50 mg of tumor tissue was diced, and more than 2.5 ug of DNA was typically obtained. The study profiled bulk TCR beta-chain repertoires in matched peripheral blood, tumor and adjacent normal breast tissue taken from about 15 patients with early-stage breast cancer. After resection, tumor tissue identified by eye was cut out and put into prechilled RNAlater. Using a TissueLyser II, roughly 17-55 mg of tumor tissue was diced and homogenized in RLTplus buffer with beta-mercaptoethanol and antifoaming agent. The Qiagen AllPrep DNA/RNA Mini kit was used to extract genomic DNA. Each sample was amplified in two independent genomic DNA replicates, using approximately 0.5 ug for blood and around 1.5 ug for tumor or normal breast. TCRB sequencing of genomic DNA was carried out with the ImmunoSeq Intro kit according to the manufacturer's instructions. The multiplex PCR ran for roughly 29 cycles using proprietary primers and spike-in control sequences for absolute quantification. Single-end 150-bp reads were used to sequence an 87-bp fragment spanning the CDR3 and the flanking V and J genes. Each lane of an Illumina MiSeq running version 3.0 chemistry carried seven multiplexed samples, with two replicates apiece. On the authors' methods: The vendor's proprietary pipeline handled the raw data processing, merging both replicates into a single result for each sample. To define clonotypes, the study grouped productive rearrangements that shared the V-gene family, CDR3 amino acid sequence and J-gene segment. Clonality was calculated as 1 minus the normalized Shannon entropy (Pielou evenness) of TCRB abundances. To estimate T cell density, the total number of templates was divided by the input cell count, which was inferred from how much DNA went in. Total repertoire diversity and clonality were estimated with Recon using default parameters. A clonotype counted as tumor-enriched if its abundance in tumor exceeded 0.1% and was at least 32-fold higher than its abundance in normal breast. The table comes from immuneACCESS by way of TCRdb, which keeps in-frame sequences with V and J called. Part of the clones is missing from these tables; in studies checked, under half for an unresolved V gene and the rest for unknown reasons. D and trimming come from the DNA, and the V and J calls and clone size come from that table. This sample gives approximately 11,000 clones in total; around 73% of them show up just once. More than 20% of the sample is in the top ten clones.

Sequencing used breast tumor tissue. The source is a person in their 40s with breast cancer.

The CDR3 region: CASSLGSQETQYF. The DNA sequence follows: TGTGCCAGCAGCTTAGGTTCCCAAGAGACCCAGTACTTC. The rearrangement joined TRBV7-2 to TRBJ2-5; a confident D gene designation cannot be given. The germline V gene gives CDR1 as SGHTA and CDR2 as FQGNSA. V is shortened by 1 base, J by 1 base, and the region joining them spans 4 bases. The CDR3 measures 13 amino acids from cysteine to phenylalanine. Only the CDR3 part of the read is kept: 39 bases, read in frame from the first base.